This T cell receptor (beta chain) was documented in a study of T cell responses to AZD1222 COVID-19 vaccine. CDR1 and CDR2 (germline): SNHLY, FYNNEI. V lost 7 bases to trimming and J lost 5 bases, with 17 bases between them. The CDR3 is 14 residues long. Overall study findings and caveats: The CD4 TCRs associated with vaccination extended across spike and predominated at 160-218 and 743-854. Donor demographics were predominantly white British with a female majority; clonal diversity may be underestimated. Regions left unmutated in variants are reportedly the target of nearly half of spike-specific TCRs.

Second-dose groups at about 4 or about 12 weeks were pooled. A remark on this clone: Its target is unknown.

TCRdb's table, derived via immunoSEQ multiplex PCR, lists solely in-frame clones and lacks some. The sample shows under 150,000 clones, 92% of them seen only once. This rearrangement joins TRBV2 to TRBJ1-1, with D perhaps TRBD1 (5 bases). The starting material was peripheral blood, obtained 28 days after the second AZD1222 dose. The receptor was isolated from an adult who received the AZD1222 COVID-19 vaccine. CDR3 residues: CASNVRVQGTEAFF. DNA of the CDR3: TGTGCCAGCAACGTACGGGTTCAGGGAACTGAAGCTTTCTTT.